The 20 T cell receptor beta chains below were found in one sample sequenced in a study of shared clonotypes between healthy human individuals. Measured with immunoSEQ multiplex PCR; TCRdb has only the in-frame clones, and not every one. The sample has 550,000 to 700,000 clones, roughly 73% seen once. The sequenced material came from memory CD4+ T cells sorted from blood. The subset was: CD45RA-negative fraction. These receptors were obtained from a woman in her thirties in good health.

This chain links TRBV27 with TRBJ2-1, with 10 bases lining up with TRBD2. The V gene end was trimmed by 6 bases and the J gene end by 2 bases; junction bases not matched to a gene: 7. This CDR3 comprises 16 residues. Germline CDR1 reads MNHEY; CDR2 reads SMNVEV (reference sequence). CDR3 sequence reads: CASRGAGGGTYNEQFF. CDR3 DNA: TGTGCCAGCAGGGGAGCGGGAGGGGGGACCTACAATGAGCAGTTCTTC.

This clone was seen just once. At the DNA level, this CDR3 is encoded by other sequences in the same sample as well. The chain uses TRBV29-1 and TRBJ2-3; D possibly corresponds to TRBD2 (5 bases). CDR1 and CDR2 from the germline V gene are SQVTM and ANQGSEA. The CDR3 loop spans 12 amino acids. The germline V and J ends were trimmed by 2 bases and 3 bases, with 6 bases remaining between them. In DNA, the CDR3 is TGCAGCGTTGAAACGGGGACAGATACGCAGTATTTT. This sequence encodes CSVETGTDTQYF.

The V gene is TRBV4-1, the J gene TRBJ2-7, with TRBD2 matching 7 bases. This CDR3 has 16 residues. In germline, CDR1 is MGHRA, CDR2 YSYEKL. Losses at the gene ends were 4 bases for V and 2 bases for J; bases not matched to a gene: 11. The CDR3 reads CASSPRGSGSTYEQYF. CDR3 bases: TGCGCCAGCAGCCCCCGGGGTAGCGGGTCCACCTACGAGCAGTACTTC.

The chain recombines TRBV29-1 with TRBJ2-5; 8 bases are shared with TRBD1. The CDR3 contains 14 residues. J was trimmed by 5 bases and V by 1 base; bases with no gene match: 6. Germline CDR1 is SQVTM and CDR2 is ANQGSEA. CDR3 residues: CSVEVDRGKETQYF. The CDR3 DNA reads as TGCAGCGTTGAAGTTGACAGGGGAAAGGAGACCCAGTACTTC. The full variable domain, with the rest looked up from reference TRBV29-1 and TRBJ2-5, is SAVISQKPSRDICQRGTSLTIQCQVDSQVTMMFWYRQQPGQSLTLIATANQGSEATYESGFVIDKFPISRPNLTFSTLTVSNMSPEDSSIYLCSVEVDRGKETQYFGPGTRLLVL.

The chain uses TRBV28 and TRBJ1-3; D is undetermined. Trimming cost V 8 bases and J 4 bases, with 6 bases left between them. CDR3 length: 11 amino acids. Per the germline V gene, CDR1 is MDHEN and CDR2 is SYDVKM. The CDR3: CASVGGNTIYF. CDR3 in DNA: TGTGCCAGCGTCGGGGGAAACACCATATATTTT.

The table lists this clone with a count of one. The chain is built from TRBV19 and TRBJ2-7; D is possibly TRBD2 (5 bases). The CDR3 consists of 16 residues. V lost 8 bases and J lost 0, with 20 bases in between. CDR1 LNHDA and CDR2 SQIVND come from the germline V gene (reference sequence). CDR3 in DNA: TGTGCCAGTTCGGGGTCGGATGCCTTCAGCTCCTACGAGCAGTACTTC. This codes for CASSGSDAFSSYEQYF. Variable domain in full (rest from reference TRBV19 and TRBJ2-7): DGGITQSPKYLFRKEGQNVTLSCEQNLNHDAMYWYRQDPGQGLRLIYYSQIVNDFQKGDIAEGYSVSREKKESFPLTVTSAQKNPTAFYLCASSGSDAFSSYEQYFGPGTRLTVT.

The J gene is TRBJ1-2, the V gene TRBV28; 8 bases fit TRBD1. CDR1 is MDHEN and CDR2 is SYDVKM in the germline V gene. The J segment lost 4 bases and the V segment lost 5 bases, leaving 15 bases of the junction unmatched. The CDR3 runs 17 residues. CDR3 in DNA: TGTGCCAGCAGTCCCTCCGGGGCAGGGGGCGTAAGCTATGGCTACACCTTC. The encoded protein is CASSPSGAGGVSYGYTF.

The gene calls are TRBV15 and TRBJ1-3, with D possibly being TRBD1 (6 bases). CDR1 is LNHNV and CDR2 is YYDKDF in the germline V gene (reference sequence). The CDR3 has 14 residues. Trimming removed 0 bases at V and 8 bases at J, with 11 bases between. The CDR3 DNA sequence: TGTGCCACCAGCAGAGACCGGGGGGCCGACACCATATATTTT. Translated: CATSRDRGADTIYF. Based on the CDR3 plus reference TRBV15 and TRBJ1-3, the full variable domain is DAMVIQNPRYQVTQFGKPVTLSCSQTLNHNVMYWYQQKSSQAPKLLFHYYDKDFNNEADTPDNFQSRRPNTSFCFLDIRSPGLGDTAMYLCATSRDRGADTIYFGEGSWLTVV.

The J gene is TRBJ1-5, the V gene TRBV2; 7 nucleotides align to TRBD1. V gave up 2 bases and J gave up 6 bases; unmatched junction bases: 4. CDR1 and CDR2 (germline): SNHLY, FYNNEI. This CDR3 has 14 residues. DNA for the CDR3: TGTGCCAGCAGTGAAAACAGGGGATTTCAGCCCCAGCATTTT. Residues: CASSENRGFQPQHF.

The chain recombines TRBV7-9 with TRBJ1-1; a weak D match, TRBD1 (5 bases). Trimming cost V 5 bases and J 0 bases, with 13 bases left between them. This CDR3 comprises 15 residues. Per the germline V gene, CDR1 is SEHNR and CDR2 is FQNEAQ (reference sequence). CDR3 protein: CASSPGGVMNTEAFF. As DNA, the CDR3 is TGTGCCAGCAGCCCGGGGGGGGTGATGAACACTGAAGCTTTCTTT.

CDR3 loop: CASSSQTSTDTQYF. The CDR3, as DNA: TGTGCCAGCAGTTCTCAGACTAGCACAGATACGCAGTATTTT. The chain employs TRBV6-5 and TRBJ2-3; no clear D. Germline CDR1 MNHEY, CDR2 SVGAGI. V was clipped by 4 bases and J by 0 bases, with 8 bases between them. The CDR3 loop spans 14 amino acids.

This clone was detected a few times. The chain has TRBV7-8 and TRBJ2-7; no clear D. The CDR3 has 14 amino acids. The V and J ends lost 2 bases and 3 bases respectively, with 11 bases between them. Germline V gene lookup returns CDR1 SGHVS and CDR2 FQNEAQ. The CDR3 region has the DNA TGTGCCAGCAGCTTAAGGTTGATAGACTACGAGCAGTACTTC. Translating it yields CASSLRLIDYEQYF. The full variable domain, completed using reference TRBV7-8 and TRBJ2-7, is GAGVSQSPRYKVAKRGQDVALRCDPISGHVSLFWYQQALGQGPEFLTYFQNEAQLDKSGLPSDRFFAERPEGSVSTLKIQRTQQEDSAVYLCASSLRLIDYEQYFGPGTRLTVT.

The chain is built from TRBV5-6 and TRBJ1-5; tentatively, D is TRBD1 (5 bases). The CDR3 extends over 12 amino acids. V dropped 3 bases and J dropped 5 bases, with 6 bases sitting between them. Germline V gives CDR1 SGHDT, CDR2 YYEEEE. This CDR3 is CASSSRDQPQHF. The CDR3 region has the DNA TGTGCCAGCAGCTCCAGGGATCAGCCCCAGCATTTT.

This clone was counted a few times. The chain couples TRBV7-2 to TRBJ2-2; TRBD1 might be the D (5 bases). This CDR3 has 16 amino acids. The germline V and J ends were trimmed by 5 bases and 4 bases, with 17 bases remaining between them. The V gene's germline CDR1 is SGHTA and CDR2 FQGNSA. The chain's CDR3 is CASSLIQTASTGELFF. In DNA form, the CDR3 reads TGTGCCAGCAGCCTCATACAGACAGCATCCACCGGGGAGCTGTTTTTT.

This clone has only one observation. The chain uses TRBV5-3 and TRBJ2-7; D is perhaps TRBD2 (5 bases). TRBV5-3 is an open reading frame whose function is uncertain. Trimming left V 8 bases short and J 3 bases short, with 21 bases between. CDR3 length: 15 amino acids. CDR3 DNA: TGTGCCAGCAGCCGCAGACCGGAGGCGGGCTACGAGCAGTACTTC. This translates into CASSRRPEAGYEQYF.

This clone has at least ten counts. The J gene is TRBJ2-6, the V gene TRBV5-1; D is unclear. The CDR3 has 16 amino acids. The germline CDR1 and CDR2 sequences are SGHRS and YFSETQ. V lost 1 base and J lost 2, with 10 bases in between. In nucleotides, the CDR3 is TGCGCCAGCAGCTTGTCCGTACTCCCTGGGGCCAACGTCCTGACTTTC. Translated: CASSLSVLPGANVLTF.

V gene TRBV11-2 combines with J gene TRBJ2-1; 11 positions match TRBD1. V lost 0 bases, J lost 4 bases, and 5 bases stayed unmatched. The CDR3 contains 17 residues. Germline CDR1 and CDR2: SGHAT and FQNNGV. The CDR3 protein is CASSLDHGTGGYNEQFF. The CDR3 coding sequence is TGTGCCAGCAGCTTAGATCACGGGACAGGGGGGTACAATGAGCAGTTCTTC.

J is TRBJ2-7 and V is TRBV9; 7 bases are a match to TRBD2. CDR3 length: 17 amino acids. The germline V gene encodes CDR1 SGDLS and CDR2 YYNGEE. Unmatched junction bases numbered 12, after V lost 0 bases and J lost 3 bases. The CDR3 coding sequence is TGTGCCAGCAGCGTAGAGGGAACGGGAGGACTGTTCTACGAGCAGTACTTC. Protein sequence: CASSVEGTGGLFYEQYF.

DNA for the CDR3: TGTGCCAGCAGCCTGGACTACCCCTACGAGCAGTACTTC. This sequence encodes CASSLDYPYEQYF. The rearrangement links TRBV7-9 to TRBJ2-7, with D perhaps TRBD2 (6 bases). V was pared by 5 bases and J by 2 bases, with 10 bases between. Germline CDR1 and CDR2: SEHNR and FQNEAQ (reference sequence). The CDR3 length is 13 residues.

The rearrangement uses TRBV5-1 and TRBJ2-1, with TRBD2 matching 12 bases. V was clipped by 4 bases and J by 6 bases; unmatched bases: 5. The germline V gene encodes CDR1 SGHRS and CDR2 YFSETQ. The CDR3 spans 15 residues. This chain's CDR3 is CASSPSGRAINEQFF. CDR3 nucleotides: TGCGCCAGCAGCCCTAGCGGGAGGGCTATCAATGAGCAGTTCTTC.